Following are 29 T cell receptor beta chains from one sample sequenced in a study of T cell changes during pregnancy in multiple sclerosis. Data came from immunoSEQ multiplex PCR; TCRdb stores just in-frame clones and leaves some out. The sample includes 55,000 to 70,000 clones, around 95% of them seen just once. The material was CD4+ T cells from peripheral blood mononuclear cells, obtained before pregnancy. Receptors were obtained from a female donor with multiple sclerosis, enrolled in a pregnancy study.

The CDR3 region has the DNA TGTGCCAGCAGTGGTCCTAGTTTGAACACCGGGGAGCTGTTTTTT. Its translation is CASSGPSLNTGELFF. V gene TRBV6-1 combines with J gene TRBJ2-2; D remains ambiguous. This CDR3 is built from 15 residues. CDR1 is MNHNS, CDR2 SASEGT, per germline. V was pared by 4 bases and J by 1 base, with 10 bases between.

This clone has a single count. The V gene is TRBV7-3, the J gene TRBJ2-1; 11 bases align to TRBD2. CDR1 is SGHTA and CDR2 is FQGTGA in the germline V gene. The CDR3 runs 16 residues. With 4 bases clipped from V and 6 bases from J, the junction kept 8 bases outside the gene matches. The CDR3 is CASSSSSGRRPNEQFF. Here the CDR3 DNA reads TGTGCCAGCAGCTCGTCTAGCGGGAGGAGACCCAATGAGCAGTTCTTC.

This clone came up once. The chain couples TRBV19 to TRBJ1-2, with 9 bases that match TRBD1. V was pared by 6 bases and J by 0 bases, with 8 bases of the junction left unmatched. The germline gives CDR1 LNHDA, CDR2 SQIVND (reference sequence). This CDR3 has 16 residues. In DNA form, the CDR3 reads TGTGCCAGTAGCTCGCCCGGGACAGGGCCTAACTATGGCTACACCTTC. Translating it yields CASSSPGTGPNYGYTF.

This rearrangement joins TRBV2 to TRBJ2-1; TRBD1 matches at 8 bases. CDR3 length equals 15 residues. V was pared by 5 bases and J by 6 bases, with 9 bases of the junction left unmatched. CDR1 is SNHLY, CDR2 FYNNEI, per germline. The CDR3 DNA reads as TGTGCCAGCAGTCCCGACAGGGGCCGACTCAATGAGCAGTTCTTC. It specifies CASSPDRGRLNEQFF.

J is TRBJ2-7 and V is TRBV18; weak D call: TRBD1 (5 bases). Germline values: CDR1 KGHSH, CDR2 LQKENI. The V end was cut by 2 bases, the J end by 6 bases, with 14 bases between. The length of the CDR3 is 14 residues. The CDR3 bases are TGTGCCAGCTCACCAAGTCAGGGTTCGGTCGAGCAGTACTTC. Amino acid sequence: CASSPSQGSVEQYF.

The chain carries TRBV7-2 and TRBJ2-7; 11 bases line up with TRBD1. CDR3 size: 15 residues. V dropped 5 bases and J dropped 7; count of bases not matched to a gene: 10. The germline V gene encodes CDR1 SGHTA and CDR2 FQGNSA. In nucleotides, the CDR3 is TGTGCCAGCAGCGTTACCGGGACAGGGGGAGTTGAGCAGTACTTC. This translates into CASSVTGTGGVEQYF. Supplemented by reference TRBV7-2 and TRBJ2-7, the full variable domain reads GAGVSQSPSNKVTEKGKDVELRCDPISGHTALYWYRQSLGQGLEFLIYFQGNSAPDKSGLPSDRFSAERTGGSVSTLTIQRTQQEDSAVYLCASSVTGTGGVEQYFGPGTRLTVT.

The chain couples TRBV15 to TRBJ2-3; a possible D gene is TRBD2 (6 bases). Germline V gene lookup returns CDR1 LNHNV and CDR2 YYDKDF (reference sequence). The CDR3 has 15 amino acids. The V end lost 3 bases, the J end lost 3 bases, and 13 bases lay between the germline ends. CDR3 amino acids: CATSRRGVGTDTQYF. CDR3 sequence (DNA): TGTGCCACCAGCAGGCGGGGTGTGGGTACAGATACGCAGTATTTT.

This chain connects TRBV5-3 to TRBJ2-3, with D perhaps TRBD2 (5 bases). TRBV5-3 is treated as an ORF (open reading frame) with a function not yet certain. V lost 0 bases, J lost 0 bases, and 14 bases lay in between. This CDR3 contains 17 residues. This CDR3 reads CARSLGDSGSSTDTQYF. The CDR3 DNA reads as TGTGCCAGAAGCTTGGGCGATTCGGGATCTAGCACAGATACGCAGTATTTT.

A single count supports this clone. The V and J genes are TRBV10-3 and TRBJ2-2; the D gene is possibly TRBD2 (6 bases). Germline V gives CDR1 ENHRY, CDR2 SYGVKD. This CDR3 is built from 14 residues. The V end lost 6 bases, the J end lost 6 bases, and 14 bases lay between the germline ends. The CDR3 reads CAISGLSTAGELFF. CDR3 bases: TGTGCCATCAGCGGACTATCGACGGCCGGGGAGCTGTTTTTT.

The chain combines TRBV4-1 with TRBJ2-1; 8 nucleotides line up with TRBD2. CDR1 is MGHRA and CDR2 is YSYEKL in the germline V gene. V gave up 0 bases and J gave up 5 bases; unmatched junction bases: 9. This CDR3 comprises 17 residues. CDR3 in DNA: TGCGCCAGCAGCCAAGACTCCGGGAGGGCCGTCCACAATGAGCAGTTCTTC. Translated: CASSQDSGRAVHNEQFF.

V is TRBV7-2 and J is TRBJ2-2; 10 nucleotides align to TRBD2. There are 16 residues in the CDR3. V trimming: 5 bases; J trimming: 6 bases; junction bases outside the gene matches: 9. Germline lookup yields CDR1 SGHTA and CDR2 FQGNSA. CDR3 DNA: TGTGCCAGCAGCACAAAGAGACTAGCGGGCGCCGGGGAGCTGTTTTTT. Its translation: CASSTKRLAGAGELFF.

This clone was counted between two and nine times. V and J are TRBV18 and TRBJ2-5; D may be TRBD1 (6 bases). The CDR3 has 13 residues. Trimming took 6 bases from V and 7 from J, leaving 15 bases between them. Per germline, CDR1 KGHSH and CDR2 LQKENI. CDR3 protein: CASSPGLTGTQYF. In DNA form, the CDR3 reads TGTGCCAGCTCCCCGGGTTTGACAGGGACCCAGTACTTC.

This chain links TRBV7-9 with TRBJ2-7, with D maybe TRBD2 (5 bases). V lost 2 bases and J 0 bases, leaving 11 bases between the germline ends. The CDR3 totals 15 residues. Germline assignment: CDR1 SEHNR and CDR2 FQNEAQ (reference sequence). CDR3 loop: CASSLPSGTSYEQYF. CDR3 sequence (DNA): TGTGCCAGCAGCTTACCCAGCGGAACCTCCTACGAGCAGTACTTC.

This clone was recorded once. The J gene is TRBJ2-2, the V gene TRBV11-3, with D uncertain. The V gene lost 8 bases and the J gene lost 4 bases, with 14 bases spanning the gap. Germline V gives CDR1 SGHNT, CDR2 YENEEA. This CDR3 spans 14 amino acids. Written as DNA, the CDR3 is TGTGCCAGCCGGCCAAGAGCGTTCACCGGGGAGCTGTTTTTT. Translation gives CASRPRAFTGELFF.

As concerns this clone: An end of the junction does not agree with germline; a read error may underlie this. The same CDR3 arises from other DNA sequences in this sample as well. This sequence joins TRBV5-4 and TRBJ1-4; a possible D gene is TRBD1 (5 bases). The CDR3 contains 17 residues. In germline, CDR1 is SGHNT, CDR2 YYREEE (reference sequence). CDR3 in amino acids: CASSLGGFGQGNEKLFF. CDR3 DNA sequence: TGTGCCAGCAGTTTGGGTGGTTTCGGGCAGGGTAATGAAAAACTGTTTTTT.

This chain connects TRBV11-3 to TRBJ2-7; D is ambiguous. The germline V and J ends were trimmed by 5 bases and 6 bases, with 11 bases remaining between them. The CDR3 sequence is 12 residues long. Germline CDR1 and CDR2: SGHNT and YENEEA. CDR3 nucleotides: TGTGCCAGCAGCCCTCGGGTTTCCGAGCAGTACTTC. Translating gives CASSPRVSEQYF.

The chain employs TRBV21-1 and TRBJ2-7; the table's D call, TRBD1, has no DNA check behind it. TRBV21-1 is labeled a pseudogene. This CDR3 is built from 18 residues. CDR3 residues: CASILGGTGVVFSYEQYF. DNA for the CDR3: TGTGCCAGCATCCTGGGGGGGACAGGGGTCGTTTTCTCCTACGAGCAGTACTTC.

V gene TRBV4-1 combines with J gene TRBJ2-2, with 10 bases matching TRBD2. V lost 7 bases to trimming and J lost 6 bases; unmatched junction nucleotides: 8. From germline, CDR1 is MGHRA and CDR2 YSYEKL. The CDR3 is 15 amino acids. The CDR3: CASTGTSGNAGELFF. Written as DNA, the CDR3 is TGCGCCAGCACCGGTACTAGCGGGAATGCCGGGGAGCTGTTTTTT.

The gene calls are TRBV27 and TRBJ2-1; D call uncertain. Germline V gives CDR1 MNHEY, CDR2 SMNVEV (reference sequence). The CDR3 spans 16 residues. Trimming removed 2 bases from V and 0 bases from J, with 11 bases in between. The CDR3 is CASSLSLSSSYNEQFF. CDR3 DNA: TGTGCCAGCAGTTTAAGCCTCTCTAGCTCCTACAATGAGCAGTTCTTC.

V and J are TRBV7-9 and TRBJ2-1; 11 nucleotides agree with TRBD2. Trimming cost V 4 bases and J 1 base; bases outside gene matches: 6. There are 17 residues in the CDR3. The germline V gene has CDR1 SEHNR and CDR2 FQNEAQ (reference sequence). The CDR3 is CASSSTSGTGSYNEQFF. DNA for the CDR3: TGTGCCAGCAGCTCGACTAGCGGGACAGGGTCCTACAATGAGCAGTTCTTC.

The V gene is TRBV16, the J gene TRBJ2-6, with 12 bases fitting TRBD1. Germline CDR1 reads KGHSY; CDR2 reads FQNENV. This CDR3 has 19 residues. The V segment lost 0 bases and the J segment 3 bases; nucleotides outside the gene matches: 6. This CDR3 is CASSQSGTGGFVGANVLTF. For the CDR3, the DNA is TGTGCCAGCAGCCAATCAGGGACAGGGGGCTTCGTTGGGGCCAACGTCCTGACTTTC.

On this clone: One end of the junction varies from germline; a read error may be responsible. The chain recombines TRBV4-1 with TRBJ2-1; 9 bases match TRBD1. This CDR3 spans 13 amino acids. In germline, CDR1 is MGHRA, CDR2 YSYEKL. CDR3 DNA: TGCGCCAGCAGCCAAATAGATACAGGGGGCAAGGTCTTC. Its translation: CASSQIDTGGKVF.

V gene TRBV5-4 combines with J gene TRBJ2-3, with TRBD2 identical over 7 bases. The CDR3 sequence is 15 residues long. The junction had 10 bases not matched to a gene; V was cut back by 4 bases and J by 5 bases. From germline, CDR1 is SGHNT and CDR2 YYREEE (reference sequence). This CDR3 reads CASSTATGGKDTQYF. The DNA of the CDR3 is TGTGCCAGCAGCACGGCTACGGGAGGTAAAGATACGCAGTATTTT.

The chain is built from TRBV19 and TRBJ2-1; 8 bases fit TRBD1. The CDR3 spans 16 residues. The J segment lost 5 bases and the V segment lost 3 bases, leaving 9 bases of the junction unmatched. Germline values: CDR1 LNHDA, CDR2 SQIVND (reference sequence). The CDR3 is CASSITRGLSHNEQFF. In nucleotides, the CDR3 is TGTGCCAGTAGTATTACCAGGGGGCTTAGCCACAATGAGCAGTTCTTC.

The chain links TRBV30 to TRBJ2-7, with D perhaps matching TRBD2 (6 bases). Trimming left V 2 bases short and J 7 bases short, with 12 bases between. The CDR3 is made up of 12 amino acids. Germline-derived CDR1 and CDR2 are GTSNPN and SVGIG (reference sequence). The CDR3 loop reads CAWSRQRGEQYF. The CDR3 DNA sequence: TGTGCCTGGAGTCGACAACGGGGGGAGCAGTACTTC.

This clone is a singleton in its sample. The DNA of the CDR3 is TGTGCCACCTCTAGCGGGATAGAGTCCTACAATGAGCAGTTCTTC. Translation: CATSSGIESYNEQFF. The V gene is TRBV11-3, the J gene TRBJ2-1, with TRBD2 matching over 9 bases. With 10 bases clipped from V and 1 base from J, the junction kept 8 bases outside the gene matches. Per the germline V gene, CDR1 is SGHNT and CDR2 is YENEEA. There are 15 residues in the CDR3.

The chain joins TRBV5-4 to TRBJ2-7, with TRBD2 as a possible D gene (6 bases). CDR1 SGHNT and CDR2 YYREEE come from the germline V gene (reference sequence). Deletions cut 1 base from V and 3 bases from J, with 11 bases between. This CDR3 is 14 amino acids long. CDR3 residues: CASSLPGENYEQYF. CDR3 in DNA: TGTGCCAGCAGCTTGCCGGGGGAAAACTACGAGCAGTACTTC.

This rearrangement joins TRBV25-1 to TRBJ2-4; D is possibly TRBD2 (6 bases). Germline values: CDR1 MGHDK, CDR2 SYGVNS. This CDR3 region has 17 residues. Trimming took 3 bases from V and 3 from J, leaving 18 bases between them. The CDR3 nucleotides read TGTGCCAGCAGTGAGTTAGAAGCGGGTCCCAACAAAAACATTCAGTACTTC. As protein: CASSELEAGPNKNIQYF. The full variable domain, its missing parts supplied by reference TRBV25-1 and TRBJ2-4, is EADIYQTPRYLVIGTGKKITLECSQTMGHDKMYWYQQDPGMELHLIHYSYGVNSTEKGDLSSESTVSRIRTEHFPLTLESARPSHTSQYLCASSELEAGPNKNIQYFGAGTRLSVL.

This chain links TRBV6-6 with TRBJ1-4; tentatively, D is TRBD1 (5 bases). V was shortened by 7 bases and J by 8 bases, with 11 bases between the two germline ends. The germline V gene encodes CDR1 MNHNY and CDR2 SVGAGI (reference sequence). The CDR3 runs 12 residues. Here the CDR3 reads CASIGVGEKLFF. The CDR3 DNA reads TGTGCCAGCATAGGGGTGGGAGAAAAACTGTTTTTT.